This TCR beta chain was sequenced during a study of shared clonotypes between healthy human individuals. Study context: Ranging from 18 to 49 in age, donors were two women and three men.

With respect to this clone: Just one base apart from a much larger clone, this may be a read error. This sample also contains other DNA sequences that code for the same CDR3.

CDR1 and CDR2 (germline): SNHLY, FYNNEI. This CDR3 is 12 amino acids long. V lost 4 bases and J lost 0, with 3 bases in between. Genomic DNA of every subset was divided equally among multiple immunoSEQ plates. Generated by immunoSEQ multiplex PCR, the TCRdb table keeps only in-frame clones and is missing some. The table records 2 million or so clones, roughly 94% of them present only once. Sequencing was performed on naive CD4+ T cells sorted from blood. Subset defined: CD45RA+ positively selected. The chain couples TRBV2 to TRBJ1-1; D gene ambiguous. The sequence was collected from a man aged 18 to 29 in good health. The DNA of the CDR3 is TGTGCCAGCAGTGGGATGAACACTGAAGCTTTCTTT. This sequence encodes CASSGMNTEAFF.